The 32 T cell receptor beta chains below come from one sample, sequenced in a study of CD8 T cells in Susac syndrome (dated by TCRdb to the late 2010s). Libraries were built with the immunoSEQ multiplex PCR assay. RNA was extracted using the RNeasy kit, and roughly 0.45 to 1 microgram was reverse transcribed with random hexamers. TCRdb took the public reads, trimmed them with fastp at Q25, ran MiXCR for clone calling and kept in-frame beta chains. When rows share a CDR3 protein, they turn into one entry using the most common DNA and genes. This sample is represented by some 150,000 distinct CDR3 sequences; 95% of them were singletons. 0.13% to 0.15% of the sample lies in the top ten. The specimen was CD4+ T cells from PBMCs. The receptors shown here come from a human donor with Susac syndrome.

The V gene is TRBV3-1, the J gene TRBJ1-2; D is unresolved. The V gene's germline CDR1 is LGHDT and CDR2 YNNKEL (reference sequence). Trimming left V 0 bases short and J 8 bases short, with 4 bases between. This CDR3 has 11 amino acids. The CDR3 loop is CASSQDWGYTF. The CDR3 DNA follows: TGTGCCAGCAGCCAAGATTGGGGCTACACCTTC.

The V gene is TRBV30, the J gene TRBJ1-1, with D unclear. With 5 bases removed from V and 4 bases from J, the gap between germline ends came to 11 bases. There are 12 residues in the CDR3. Looked up from germline, CDR1 is GTSNPN and CDR2 is SVGIG (reference sequence). CDR3 region: CAWSSRATEAFF. The CDR3 region has the DNA TGTGCCTGGTCCTCCCGGGCCACTGAAGCTTTCTTT. Together with reference TRBV30 and TRBJ1-1, the CDR3 gives the full variable domain: SQTIHQWPATLVQPVGSPLSLECTVEGTSNPNLYWYRQAAGRGLQLLFYSVGIGQISSEVPQNLSASRPQDRQFILSSKKLLLSDSGFYLCAWSSRATEAFFGQGTRLTVV.

The chain couples TRBV19 to TRBJ2-1; TRBD2 agrees at 8 bases. Germline values: CDR1 LNHDA, CDR2 SQIVND (reference sequence). The CDR3 length is 15 residues. Germline trimming cut 3 bases from V and 12 bases from J; bases unmatched to any gene: 13. CDR3 protein: CASSITGRIAGGQFF. The CDR3 DNA reads as TGTGCCAGTAGTATCACCGGACGGATCGCGGGAGGGCAGTTCTTC. The full variable domain, in which reference TRBV19 and TRBJ2-1 provide the parts outside the CDR3, is DGGITQSPKYLFRKEGQNVTLSCEQNLNHDAMYWYRQDPGQGLRLIYYSQIVNDFQKGDIAEGYSVSREKKESFPLTVTSAQKNPTAFYLCASSITGRIAGGQFFGPGTRLTVL.

The chain recombines TRBV10-3 with TRBJ2-3; 11 nucleotides line up with TRBD1. Germline loops: CDR1 ENHRY, CDR2 SYGVKD. CDR3 size: 14 residues. The V and J ends lost 7 bases and 5 bases, in that order; junction bases with no gene match: 5. In DNA form, the CDR3 reads TGTGCCATCACACCGGGACAGGGGGGAGATACGCAGTATTTT. Translated, it gives CAITPGQGGDTQYF.

This clonotype has only one observation. The chain combines TRBV29-1 with TRBJ2-6; D is undetermined. The CDR3 has 14 residues. Between the trimmed V and J ends, which lost 5 bases and 0 bases, there was a span of 8 bases. Germline V lookup: CDR1 SQVTM, CDR2 ANQGSEA. CDR3 region: CSVLQSSGANVLTF. Written as DNA, the CDR3 is TGCAGCGTTTTACAGAGCTCTGGGGCCAACGTCCTGACTTTC.

This sequence joins TRBV21-1 and TRBJ2-5; the table's D gene call, TRBD2, was not cross checked with the DNA. TRBV21-1 is assigned pseudogene status. The CDR3 totals 13 residues. The CDR3 DNA reads as TGTGCCAGGGCGGGCAGAGACCAAGAGACCCAGTACTTC. The encoded protein is CARAGRDQETQYF.

Comments on this clonotype: One junction end does not reproduce the germline sequence, and a read error may be involved. J is TRBJ2-5 and V is TRBV7-9; 8 positions agree with TRBD2. This CDR3 region has 13 residues. Germline CDR1 reads SEHNR; CDR2 reads FQNEAQ (reference sequence). The CDR3 loop is CASSLAGGETLYF. The CDR3 bases are TGTGCCAGCAGCTTAGCCGGGGGGGAGACCCTGTACTTC.

The gene calls are TRBV12-3 or TRBV12-4 and TRBJ2-3; 12 positions match TRBD2. CDR3 size: 17 residues. The trim removed 4 bases at V and 3 bases at J, leaving 8 bases unmatched. This CDR3 is CASSSRPGLAGTDTQYF. Written as DNA, the CDR3 is TGTGCCAGCAGTTCTAGACCCGGACTAGCGGGAACAGATACGCAGTATTTT.

This chain uses TRBV7-2 with TRBJ2-7, with 11 bases matching TRBD2. The CDR3 totals 13 residues. After removal of 4 bases from V and 9 bases from J, the junction contained 5 bases not matched to a gene. Looked up from germline, CDR1 is SGHTA and CDR2 is FQGNSA. The CDR3 nucleotides are TGTGCCAGCAGCTCCCTAGCGGGAGGTGTGCAGTACTTC. This translates into CASSSLAGGVQYF. Filled out from reference TRBV7-2 and TRBJ2-7, the complete variable domain reads GAGVSQSPSNKVTEKGKDVELRCDPISGHTALYWYRQSLGQGLEFLIYFQGNSAPDKSGLPSDRFSAERTGGSVSTLTIQRTQQEDSAVYLCASSSLAGGVQYFGPGTRLTVT.

This chain links TRBV18 with TRBJ2-1; 10 bases fit TRBD2. J lost 6 bases, V lost 6 bases, and 14 bases had no gene match. The CDR3 runs 17 residues. Germline V gene data show CDR1 as KGHSH and CDR2 as LQKENI. The CDR3 is CASSTYLVAGGRNEQFF. DNA for the CDR3: TGTGCCAGCTCCACCTACCTGGTAGCGGGGGGTCGCAATGAGCAGTTCTTC.

The chain links TRBV20-1 to TRBJ2-5, with D possibly called TRBD1 or TRBD2 (5 bases each). V was pared by 3 bases and J by 5 bases, with 13 bases between. Germline CDR1 is DFQATT and CDR2 is SNEGSKA (reference sequence). The CDR3 has 13 amino acids. In DNA, the CDR3 is TGCAGTGCTAGGGAGTCGGGGCTGGAGACCCAGTACTTC. This codes for CSARESGLETQYF.

The chain combines TRBV18 with TRBJ1-1, with D maybe TRBD1 (5 bases). CDR1 is KGHSH and CDR2 is LQKENI in the germline V gene. V shed 3 bases and J shed 4 bases, with 12 bases lying between them. The CDR3 contains 14 residues. The CDR3 sequence: CASSPIPGGTEAFF. The CDR3 bases are TGTGCCAGCTCACCCATCCCGGGGGGCACTGAAGCTTTCTTT.

This clonotype showed up just a few times. V is TRBV12-3 or TRBV12-4 and J is TRBJ1-1; D perhaps matches TRBD1 (5 bases). This CDR3 has 13 amino acids. The V and J ends lost 0 bases and 4 bases respectively, with 6 bases between them. In DNA form, the CDR3 reads TGTGCCAGCAGTTTAGCTGGGGGCACTGAAGCTTTCTTT. This sequence encodes CASSLAGGTEAFF.

V usage is TRBV2 and J usage is TRBJ1-1; D remains ambiguous. This CDR3 spans 12 amino acids. CDR1 and CDR2 from the germline V gene are SNHLY and FYNNEI. V lost 8 bases, J lost 10 bases, and 17 bases lay in between. In DNA form, the CDR3 reads TGTGCCAGCTTGGGGTTCGTGTGGGGAGCTTTCTTT. Amino acid sequence: CASLGFVWGAFF. The full variable domain, with the rest looked up from reference TRBV2 and TRBJ1-1, is EPEVTQTPSHQVTQMGQEVILRCVPISNHLYFYWYRQILGQKVEFLVSFYNNEISEKSEIFDDQFSVERPDGSNFTLKIRSTKLEDSAMYFCASLGFVWGAFFGQGTRLTVV.

This chain uses TRBV19 with TRBJ2-1; D gene uncertain. With 6 bases removed from V and 9 bases from J, the gap between germline ends came to 9 bases. CDR3 length equals 11 residues. Germline-derived CDR1 and CDR2 are LNHDA and SQIVND (reference sequence). The CDR3 loop is CASSLSREQFF. In DNA form, the CDR3 reads TGTGCCAGTAGCCTCAGCCGTGAGCAGTTCTTC.

This sequence joins TRBV29-1 and TRBJ2-5, with 8 bases identical to TRBD2. V lost 3 bases, J lost 4 bases, and 4 bases stayed unmatched. CDR1 is SQVTM, CDR2 ANQGSEA, per germline. There are 13 residues in the CDR3. For the CDR3, the DNA is TGCAGCGTTGACACGGGGGGGGGAGAGACCCAGTACTTC. Its translation is CSVDTGGGETQYF.

The V gene is TRBV29-1, the J gene TRBJ2-1; TRBD2 is a possible D gene (5 bases). This CDR3 spans 14 amino acids. The ends were cut back, 4 bases at V and 2 bases at J, with 12 bases in the middle. CDR1 is SQVTM, CDR2 ANQGSEA, per germline. The CDR3 DNA follows: TGCAGCGTTGGAGGCAGGAGGACCTACAATGAGCAGTTCTTC. Encoded protein: CSVGGRRTYNEQFF.

The chain joins TRBV7-2 to TRBJ2-7; no reliable D call. V lost 3 bases and J lost 1, with 7 bases in between. CDR1 is SGHTA, CDR2 FQGNSA, per germline. CDR3 length: 13 amino acids. The CDR3 coding sequence is TGTGCCAGCAGCTTCGCACCGTCCTACGAGCAGTACTTC. This codes for CASSFAPSYEQYF.

This chain links TRBV30 with TRBJ2-1, with TRBD2 identical over 10 bases. The CDR3 sequence is 17 residues long. V lost 3 bases to trimming and J lost 7 bases; unmatched junction nucleotides: 15. Per the germline V gene, CDR1 is GTSNPN and CDR2 is SVGIG (reference sequence). The CDR3 is CAWRDQLPGLALNEQFF. The CDR3 DNA is TGTGCCTGGAGGGACCAGCTGCCGGGACTAGCGCTAAATGAGCAGTTCTTC.

V usage is TRBV4-3 and J usage is TRBJ2-1; D unresolved. The CDR3 sequence is 13 residues long. Trimming took 1 base from V and 9 from J, leaving 10 bases between them. CDR1 and CDR2 from the germline V gene are LGHNA and YSLEER. CDR3 coding DNA: TGCGCCAGCAGCCAAGGAAACCATGGTGAGCAGTTCTTC. It codes for CASSQGNHGEQFF.

The rearrangement joins TRBV28 to TRBJ2-5; D is uncertain. Germline V gene sequence: CDR1 MDHEN, CDR2 SYDVKM. V lost 5 bases and J 6 bases, leaving 10 bases between the germline ends. CDR3 length equals 12 residues. CDR3 protein: CASSPPAQTQYF. In nucleotides, the CDR3 is TGTGCCAGCAGTCCCCCCGCCCAGACCCAGTACTTC.

V gene TRBV9 combines with J gene TRBJ2-7; no clear D gene. The CDR3 runs to 13 residues. The germline V and J ends were trimmed by 0 bases and 6 bases, with 10 bases remaining between them. Germline V gives CDR1 SGDLS, CDR2 YYNGEE. The CDR3 spells CASSVVAGREQYF. The CDR3, as DNA: TGTGCCAGCAGCGTAGTTGCTGGACGCGAGCAGTACTTC.

The chain employs TRBV5-1 and TRBJ2-3; 9 nucleotides agree with TRBD2. Unmatched junction bases numbered 8, after V lost 1 base and J lost 2 bases. Germline assignment: CDR1 SGHRS and CDR2 YFSETQ. The CDR3 length is 17 residues. The CDR3 protein is CASSLWRGGTFTDTQYF. Written as DNA, the CDR3 is TGCGCCAGCAGCTTGTGGCGGGGGGGGACCTTCACAGATACGCAGTATTTT. Full variable domain (outside the CDR3, taken from reference TRBV5-1 and TRBJ2-3): KAGVTQTPRYLIKTRGQQVTLSCSPISGHRSVSWYQQTPGQGLQFLFEYFSETQRNKGNFPGRFSGRQFSNSRSEMNVSTLELGDSALYLCASSLWRGGTFTDTQYFGPGTRLTVL.

Here the CDR3 DNA reads TGCAGCGTTGACACAGGGAGGCTAAACACCGGGGAGCTGTTTTTT. Translation gives CSVDTGRLNTGELFF. V is TRBV29-1 and J is TRBJ2-2, with D perhaps matching TRBD1 or TRBD2 (6 bases each). CDR1 is SQVTM and CDR2 is ANQGSEA in the germline V gene. Trimming left V 3 bases short and J 2 bases short, with 13 bases between. The CDR3 runs to 15 residues.

This clonotype was recorded only once. The gene calls are TRBV12-3 or TRBV12-4 and TRBJ2-1; D remains unclear. This CDR3 contains 12 residues. Trimming removed 1 base at V and 10 bases at J, with 8 bases between. The CDR3 sequence: CASSLVSVEQFF. CDR3 sequence (DNA): TGTGCCAGCAGTTTAGTGTCAGTGGAGCAGTTCTTC.

The chain has TRBV4-1 and TRBJ2-7, with D uncertain. Trimming removed 1 base at V and 7 bases at J, with 8 bases between. Germline V lookup: CDR1 MGHRA, CDR2 YSYEKL. This CDR3 spans 12 amino acids. The CDR3 loop is CASSQVFGEQYF. The CDR3, as DNA: TGCGCCAGCAGCCAAGTGTTCGGGGAGCAGTACTTC.

This clonotype was counted only a few times. V is TRBV10-3 and J is TRBJ1-2, with D hard to call. The CDR3 is 14 amino acids. V was cut by 3 bases and J by 4 bases, with 12 bases left in between. Germline lookup yields CDR1 ENHRY and CDR2 SYGVKD. As DNA, the CDR3 is TGTGCCATCAGTGATCCCGACTCGTCCTATGGCTACACCTTC. Translated: CAISDPDSSYGYTF.

This clonotype was seen more than once but under ten times. This rearrangement joins TRBV18 to TRBJ1-2, with a tentative D call TRBD1 (5 bases). Germline CDR1 KGHSH, CDR2 LQKENI. This CDR3 region has 13 residues. Deletions cut 3 bases from V and 3 bases from J, with 8 bases between. CDR3 protein: CASSPQGDYGYTF. The CDR3 nucleotides are TGTGCCAGCTCACCGCAGGGCGACTATGGCTACACCTTC.

The chain links TRBV7-9 to TRBJ2-3, with a possible D match to TRBD2 (5 bases). Germline V CDR1 and CDR2: SEHNR, FQNEAQ (reference sequence). V was clipped by 5 bases and J by 4 bases, with 10 bases between them. This CDR3 region has 13 residues. The DNA for the CDR3 is TGTGCCAGCAGCATTGCGGGCGCAGATACGCAGTATTTT. Translating gives CASSIAGADTQYF.

V and J are TRBV20-1 and TRBJ1-4, with D unresolved. The CDR3 is 13 amino acids. V lost 5 bases and J 8 bases, leaving 15 bases between the germline ends. The V gene's germline CDR1 is DFQATT and CDR2 SNEGSKA (reference sequence). CDR3 residues: CSASGPSGEKLFF. As DNA, the CDR3 is TGCAGTGCTTCCGGGCCGAGTGGAGAAAAACTGTTTTTT.

The chain employs TRBV4-1 and TRBJ2-7; TRBD2 aligns across 10 bases. The germline V gene encodes CDR1 MGHRA and CDR2 YSYEKL. V was clipped by 1 base and J by 3 bases; unmatched bases: 9. This CDR3 contains 17 residues. CDR3 nucleotide sequence: TGCGCCAGCAGCCAAGTTGACATGGGACTAGCGAGCTACGAGCAGTACTTC. It codes for CASSQVDMGLASYEQYF.

The rearrangement joins TRBV4-2 to TRBJ2-5; either TRBD1 or TRBD2 may supply D (5 bases each). Germline V gene sequence: CDR1 LGHNA, CDR2 YNFKEQ. V lost 1 base and J 4 bases, leaving 7 bases between the germline ends. CDR3 length: 13 amino acids. DNA for the CDR3: TGTGCCAGCAGCCAAGGGGGGAGAGAGACCCAGTACTTC. Its translation is CASSQGGRETQYF.